This T cell receptor (beta chain) was captured in a study of Ad26.COV2.S vaccination and SARS-CoV-2 variants. The CDR3 consists of 15 residues. Germline V CDR1 and CDR2: KGHSH, LQKENI. V was cut by 0 bases and J by 0 bases, with 8 bases left in between. Note on this clone: Its specificity is unknown.

Clones were sequenced by immunoSEQ multiplex PCR, and TCRdb holds only the in-frame ones, with some missing. The sample yields around 450,000 clones, about 88% seen once. Specified treatment: 19 received Ad26.COV2.S at low or high dose, single or two shots; several received placebo; per-sample allocation not given. Each sample was drawn 63 days after the first injection (of vaccine or placebo). The sample came from a Boston adult aged 18-55 years. Broader study findings: Individuals receiving vaccine had higher spike-specific TCR breadth than placebo recipients did. An underestimation of total T cell responses may have resulted from the TCR breadth and depth analyses.

This sample comprised peripheral blood, obtained in a trial of Ad26.COV2.S vaccine versus placebo. This receptor was taken from a person aged 18-60 years who received the Ad26.COV2.S COVID-19 vaccine or a placebo. The V call is TRBV18, the J call TRBJ1-1, with D possibly being TRBD1 (5 bases). CDR3 residues: CASSPPGTMNTEAFF. DNA of the CDR3: TGTGCCAGCTCACCACCGGGGACCATGAACACTGAAGCTTTCTTT. The full variable domain, in which reference TRBV18 and TRBJ1-1 provide the parts outside the CDR3, is NAGVMQNPRHLVRRRGQEARLRCSPMKGHSHVYWYRQLPEEGLKFMVYLQKENIIDESGMPKERFSAEFPKEGPSILRIQQVVRGDSAAYFCASSPPGTMNTEAFFGQGTRLTVV.